The rows below give T cell receptor beta chains drawn from one sample of a study of T cells in Graves' hyperthyroidism and ophthalmopathy. Each CDR3 protein gets one entry after TCRdb re-called the multiplex PCR reads with MiXCR. The table lists fewer than 500,000 distinct CDR3 sequences, about 15% of them singletons. The sample taken for sequencing was blood. The receptors come from a man between 18 and 29 years old with Graves' ophthalmopathy. CDR3s include the opening cysteine and the closing phenylalanine or tryptophan. Fields, in order: D gene, V gene, J gene, CDR3 protein. The D gene is left open where the match is weak.

D gene: TRBD1; V gene: TRBV2; J gene: TRBJ1-6; CDR3 protein: CASSEGSRGNYNSPLHF
D gene: NA; V gene: TRBV20-1; J gene: TRBJ2-3; CDR3 protein: CSGGPGGTDTQYF
D gene: NA; V gene: TRBV2; J gene: TRBJ2-7; CDR3 protein: CASSPRGAGYEQYF
D gene: TRBD1; V gene: TRBV20-1; J gene: TRBJ1-2; CDR3 protein: CSAAGTGDNYGYTF
D gene: TRBD2; V gene: TRBV5-6; J gene: TRBJ2-1; CDR3 protein: CASSLEGGRACNEQFF
D gene: NA; V gene: TRBV18; J gene: TRBJ2-5; CDR3 protein: CASSPSGEAETQYF
D gene: NA; V gene: TRBV2; J gene: TRBJ2-7; CDR3 protein: CASSEDSLSYEQYF
D gene: NA; V gene: TRBV15; J gene: TRBJ2-7; CDR3 protein: CATSRRGGSLVEQYF
D gene: TRBD1; V gene: TRBV20-1; J gene: TRBJ1-5; CDR3 protein: CSARQGANQPQHF
D gene: TRBD1; V gene: TRBV19; J gene: TRBJ1-2; CDR3 protein: CASRRTGVPNYGYTF
D gene: NA; V gene: TRBV11-2; J gene: TRBJ2-3; CDR3 protein: CASSLEATAYTQYF
D gene: NA; V gene: TRBV11-2; J gene: TRBJ2-4; CDR3 protein: CASSLDLGIQYF
D gene: TRBD2; V gene: TRBV7-3; J gene: TRBJ2-3; CDR3 protein: CASSPGTSGRWSTDTQYF
D gene: TRBD1; V gene: TRBV6-5; J gene: TRBJ2-7; CDR3 protein: CASSYSYLEWTGGPYEQYF
D gene: TRBD1; V gene: TRBV29-1; J gene: TRBJ2-1; CDR3 protein: CSVGQGGYNEQFF
D gene: TRBD2; V gene: TRBV19; J gene: TRBJ2-1; CDR3 protein: CASSKGRGLASDEQFF
D gene: NA; V gene: TRBV13; J gene: TRBJ2-1; CDR3 protein: CASNWRSATERSGEQFF
D gene: TRBD1; V gene: TRBV4-1; J gene: TRBJ1-2; CDR3 protein: CASSTRDSGYTF
D gene: TRBD2; V gene: TRBV6-2/TRBV6-3; J gene: TRBJ2-1; CDR3 protein: CASSTLAGLYNEQFF
D gene: TRBD2; V gene: TRBV15; J gene: TRBJ2-1; CDR3 protein: CATTQTSRTYNEQFF
D gene: TRBD2; V gene: TRBV12-3/TRBV12-4; J gene: TRBJ2-3; CDR3 protein: CASSSTRRGLAVTDTQYF
D gene: NA; V gene: TRBV19; J gene: TRBJ2-1; CDR3 protein: CASNDGRTEQFF
D gene: TRBD2; V gene: TRBV5-1; J gene: TRBJ2-3; CDR3 protein: CASSIGLAGQTDTQYF
D gene: NA; V gene: TRBV6-2/TRBV6-3; J gene: TRBJ2-7; CDR3 protein: CASSYVGVEQYF
D gene: NA; V gene: TRBV3-1; J gene: TRBJ2-5; CDR3 protein: CASSPLGRETQYF
D gene: TRBD1; V gene: TRBV2; J gene: TRBJ1-2; CDR3 protein: CASTPGQGFFYGYTF
D gene: TRBD1; V gene: TRBV20-1; J gene: TRBJ1-2; CDR3 protein: CSAPWGQGYTF
D gene: TRBD2; V gene: TRBV7-2; J gene: TRBJ2-3; CDR3 protein: CASSLLAGGTDTQYF
D gene: TRBD1; V gene: TRBV5-1; J gene: TRBJ2-5; CDR3 protein: CASSLVGTARLETQYF
D gene: TRBD2; V gene: TRBV7-9; J gene: TRBJ2-5; CDR3 protein: CASSAPPGLQQETQYF
D gene: NA; V gene: TRBV11-3; J gene: TRBJ2-3; CDR3 protein: CASSLGQTDTQYF
D gene: NA; V gene: TRBV13; J gene: TRBJ2-3; CDR3 protein: CASSFGRLADTQYF
D gene: NA; V gene: TRBV2; J gene: TRBJ2-1; CDR3 protein: CASTTSRGSYNEQFF
D gene: NA; V gene: TRBV6-1; J gene: TRBJ1-2; CDR3 protein: CASRPPLQPRGYTF
D gene: NA; V gene: TRBV5-8; J gene: TRBJ2-7; CDR3 protein: CASSWLESYSYEQYF
D gene: NA; V gene: TRBV6-6; J gene: TRBJ2-2; CDR3 protein: CASSYRETVTGELFF
D gene: TRBD1; V gene: TRBV28; J gene: TRBJ2-7; CDR3 protein: CASTLGTGTGYYEQYF
D gene: NA; V gene: TRBV5-1; J gene: TRBJ1-3; CDR3 protein: CASKVLSGNTIYF
D gene: TRBD1; V gene: TRBV20-1; J gene: TRBJ1-2; CDR3 protein: CSAKQGGTSYGYTF
D gene: NA; V gene: TRBV5-1; J gene: TRBJ1-2; CDR3 protein: CASSLAPTGYGYTF
D gene: TRBD1; V gene: TRBV6-1; J gene: TRBJ1-6; CDR3 protein: CASSLGQGTNSPLHF
D gene: TRBD1; V gene: TRBV30; J gene: TRBJ2-7; CDR3 protein: CAWSQTGGDEQYF
D gene: NA; V gene: TRBV12-3/TRBV12-4; J gene: TRBJ1-1; CDR3 protein: CASIIQQNTEAFF
D gene: NA; V gene: TRBV7-9; J gene: TRBJ2-1; CDR3 protein: CASSVGFYNEQFF
D gene: TRBD2; V gene: TRBV9; J gene: TRBJ2-1; CDR3 protein: CASSVSGGRNKQFF
D gene: NA; V gene: TRBV5-1; J gene: TRBJ1-1; CDR3 protein: CASRDIEMGTEAFF
D gene: TRBD1; V gene: TRBV10-3; J gene: TRBJ1-1; CDR3 protein: CAISPGQGYTEAFF